One sample yielded the 5 T cell receptor beta chains listed below, sequenced in a study of regulatory T cells in long-lasting Graves disease. Arm-PCR of CDR3 regions and iRepertoire HTBI primers were the basis on which TCR beta libraries were built. TCRdb recomputed calls from the multiplex PCR reads with MiXCR, one row per CDR3 protein. The profile shows roughly 500,000 distinct CDR3 sequences, less than 25% of them singletons. Time point defined: persistent/refractory GD, antithyroid drugs over 5 years with positive TRAb. RNA isolated from PBMCs was used to make the TCR library. The material was peripheral blood mononuclear cells (PBMCs), obtained when the disease was refractory, from a patient treated with antithyroid drugs. These receptors were taken from a female donor with Graves disease.

This chain links TRBV7-2 with TRBJ2-7, with unresolved D. Trimming removed 5 bases from V and 3 bases from J, with 14 bases in between. CDR1 is SGHTA and CDR2 is FQGNSA in the germline V gene. The CDR3 totals 14 residues. The CDR3 region has the DNA TGTGCCAGCAGCCCGCCCACCCCACTCTACGAGCAGTACTTC. It encodes CASSPPTPLYEQYF.

This clonotype was picked up many times. The chain employs TRBV7-9 and TRBJ2-2; 7 nucleotides agree with TRBD2. The CDR3 is 15 amino acids. V shed 6 bases and J 0 bases; nucleotides not matched to a gene: 4. Germline V gene data show CDR1 as SEHNR and CDR2 as FQNEAQ (reference sequence). In DNA, the CDR3 is TGTGCCAGCAGTTTACGGGGGGCGAACACCGGGGAGCTGTTTTTT. This translates into CASSLRGANTGELFF.

The count of this clonotype is one. Given a much more abundant clone one base away, this may be a read error. This sequence joins TRBV27 and TRBJ1-2; D is perhaps TRBD1 (6 bases). The germline gives CDR1 MNHEY, CDR2 SMNVEV (reference sequence). There are 14 residues in the CDR3. V was cut by 8 bases and J by 6 bases, with 19 bases left in between. CDR3 residues: CASCPPGAFDGYTF. CDR3 nucleotides: TGTGCCAGCTGCCCCCCGGGGGCGTTCGATGGCTACACCTTC.

The J gene is TRBJ1-3, the V gene TRBV6-2 or TRBV6-3; the match to TRBD1 covers 8 bases. Germline CDR1 MNHEY, CDR2 SVGEGT. V was pared by 2 bases and J by 0 bases, with 9 bases of the junction left unmatched. This CDR3 contains 18 residues. CDR3 nucleotide sequence: TGTGCCAGCAGTTACACGCAGGGGGCGGAATCCTCTGGAAACACCATATATTTT. Translated: CASSYTQGAESSGNTIYF.

This clonotype was detected ten times or more. The chain combines TRBV28 with TRBJ1-1, with D uncertain. CDR3 length: 16 residues. CDR1 MDHEN and CDR2 SYDVKM come from the germline V gene. The V end lost 6 bases, the J end lost 1 base, and 18 bases lay between the germline ends. This chain's CDR3 is CASSPLTSQWNTEAFF. The CDR3 bases are TGTGCCAGCAGCCCTCTCACCAGTCAATGGAACACTGAAGCTTTCTTT.